Listed below are T cell receptor beta chains from one sample, sequenced in a study of blood T cell repertoires in COVID-19. Using immunoSEQ multiplex PCR, the repertoire was profiled, and TCRdb retains in-frame clones only, with some absent. The table lists tens of thousands of clones, about 85% of them singletons. What was sequenced was peripheral blood. All receptors derive from a human donor in a cohort sampled during active COVID-19. CDR3s include the opening cysteine and the closing phenylalanine or tryptophan. A D gene is named only where the DNA matches it firmly. Not every row has a clone size; where given, it reads once, few, many or a size class.

d_call,j_call,clone_size,v_call,cdr3_nt,cdr3_aa
TRBD1,TRBJ2-5,-,TRBV10-1,TGCGCCAGCAGTCCAGTTTCAGGGGGCGGCCAAGAGACCCAGTACTTC,CASSPVSGGGQETQYF
-,TRBJ2-1,-,TRBV14,TGTGCCAGCAGCCAAGTGGCCCAAGAAAATGAGCAGTTCTTC,CASSQVAQENEQFF
TRBD1,TRBJ1-4,once,TRBV19,TGTGCCAGTAGTGGGGACAGGGTTAATGAAAAACTGTTTTTT,CASSGDRVNEKLFF
TRBD2,TRBJ2-1,-,TRBV11-2,TGTGCCAGCAGCTTACGCGAGGCGGGAGGGATCTACAATGAGCAGTTCTTC,CASSLREAGGIYNEQFF
TRBD1,TRBJ1-1,once,TRBV29-1,TGCAGCGTTGAAGATCGAGGCAGGGGGTCCTCTACTGAAGCTTTCTTT,CSVEDRGRGSSTEAFF
TRBD2,TRBJ2-7,-,TRBV9,TGTGCCAGCAGCCCCGGCGGGGGGACGCAGGGGGAGCAGTACTTC,CASSPGGGTQGEQYF
-,TRBJ1-5,-,TRBV9,TGTGCCAGCGGCCTAGGGGGGCAAGATCAGCCCCAGCATTTT,CASGLGGQDQPQHF
TRBD2,TRBJ2-7,-,TRBV6-5,TGTGCCTCCTCACGGGAGGGTGCCTACGAGCAGTACTTC,CASSREGAYEQYF
-,TRBJ1-2,-,TRBV25-1,TGTGCCAGCAGTAAAGCTCAGGGATGGAGGGATGGCTACACCTTC,CASSKAQGWRDGYTF
-,TRBJ1-2,-,TRBV29-1,TGCAGCGCCCGCAGGGTATCGCGTGGCTACACCTTC,CSARRVSRGYTF
TRBD1,TRBJ1-1,-,TRBV29-1,TGCAGCGTTGTTCGACAGGGGTTTGCTGAAGCTTTCTTT,CSVVRQGFAEAFF
TRBD2,TRBJ2-3,-,TRBV5-6,TGTGCCAGCAGCGGATACGGGAGGGGAGATACGCAGTATTTT,CASSGYGRGDTQYF
TRBD1,TRBJ2-7,-,TRBV28,TGTGCCAGTTCAGGGGGATATGGGTCCTACGAGCAGTACTTC,CASSGGYGSYEQYF
-,TRBJ1-2,-,TRBV30,TGTGCCTGGAGTGTCGGTTATGGCTACACCTTC,CAWSVGYGYTF
-,TRBJ2-2,-,TRBV29-1,TGCAGCGTTGAAGATAACGCAGGGCACACCGGGGAGCTGTTTTTT,CSVEDNAGHTGELFF
-,TRBJ2-1,-,TRBV4-1,TGCGCCAGCAGCCGACGCGGGCTACGCGATGAGCAGTTCTTC,CASSRRGLRDEQFF
TRBD1,TRBJ1-1,-,TRBV6-5,TGTGCCAGCAGTCGACAGGGTTCGAACACTGAAGCTTTCTTT,CASSRQGSNTEAFF
TRBD2,TRBJ2-7,-,TRBV6-6,TGTGCCAGCAGTTACTCGACCCTGGACGGGGGGGAGCAGTACTTC,CASSYSTLDGGEQYF
TRBD2,TRBJ2-3,-,TRBV20-1,TGCAGTGCTAGTTCTGGGGGACTACCATCAGATACGCAGTATTTT,CSASSGGLPSDTQYF
TRBD2,TRBJ2-5,once,TRBV4-2,TGTGCCAGCAGCCCTCGGACTAGCGGAGGCGGGTGGGAGACCCAGTACTTC,CASSPRTSGGGWETQYF
-,TRBJ2-5,-,TRBV18,TGTGCCAGCTCACCATCCCTCCGTGAGACCCAGTACTTC,CASSPSLRETQYF
TRBD2,TRBJ2-7,-,TRBV7-2,TGTGCCAGCAGCTTAGTGGGACTAGCGGGGGCGATATACGAGCAGTACTTC,CASSLVGLAGAIYEQYF
TRBD2,TRBJ2-5,-,TRBV7-6,TGTGCCAGCAGCTTAACCAGACTAGCGGGAGGGAGGTACCAAGAGACCCAGTACTTC,CASSLTRLAGGRYQETQYF
-,TRBJ1-2,-,TRBV29-1,TGCAGCTCCAGGGCGCACTATGGCTACACCTTC,CSSRAHYGYTF
TRBD2,TRBJ2-1,-,TRBV20-1,TGCAGTGCTCCCAGCGGGAGTCAGCAGTTCTTC,CSAPSGSQQFF
TRBD1,TRBJ1-1,-,TRBV4-1,TGCGCCAGCAGCCCACAGGGGTTCACTGAAGCTTTCTTT,CASSPQGFTEAFF
TRBD2,TRBJ2-7,-,TRBV7-9,TGTGCCAGCAGCTCGGGACTAGCGGGGACCTACGAGCAGTACTTC,CASSSGLAGTYEQYF
TRBD2,TRBJ2-5,-,TRBV7-2,TGTGCCAGCAGCTCTACTGCCACGGGACTAGCGGTGCAGACCCAGTACTTC,CASSSTATGLAVQTQYF
TRBD1,TRBJ2-5,-,TRBV19,TGTGCCAGTAGCAGACAGGGGGCGAACCAAGAGACCCAGTACTTC,CASSRQGANQETQYF
TRBD1,TRBJ1-4,-,TRBV6-2/TRBV6-3,TGTGCCAGCAGCCCTAGAGGGACAGCTCTTGCAACTAATGAAAAACTGTTTTTT,CASSPRGTALATNEKLFF
TRBD2,TRBJ2-7,-,TRBV5-4,TGTGCCAGCAGCTTGGCAAATTCCGCTAGCGGGAGGGGGGAGCACTTC,CASSLANSASGRGEHF
TRBD2,TRBJ2-5,-,TRBV6-5,TGTGCCAGCAAAGCGGGACTAGCGCCAGAGACCCAGTACTTC,CASKAGLAPETQYF
-,TRBJ1-2,-,TRBV6-1,TGTGCCAGCAGTGGCCACGAAGCCCCGCGGGCAAAAGGCTATGGCTACACCTTC,CASSGHEAPRAKGYGYTF
TRBD2,TRBJ2-3,-,TRBV4-2,TGTGCCAGCAGCCAAGATTTCGTCTCCCTTAGCGGGGGGACCGGTGATACGCAGTATTTT,CASSQDFVSLSGGTGDTQYF
TRBD1,TRBJ2-3,few,TRBV9,TGTGCCAGCAGCGCAACAGGGGACGGCACAGATACGCAGTATTTT,CASSATGDGTDTQYF
-,TRBJ1-6,-,TRBV6-4,TGTGCCAGCAGTGACTCAACTAGCTCCTATAATTCACCCCTCCACTTT,CASSDSTSSYNSPLHF
-,TRBJ2-3,-,TRBV12-5,TGTGCTAGTGGTTTGTACAATACGCAGTATTTT,CASGLYNTQYF
-,TRBJ2-3,-,TRBV12-3/TRBV12-4,TGTGCCAGCTCTTTTGGGACTGCAGATACGCAGTATTTT,CASSFGTADTQYF
TRBD1,TRBJ1-2,-,TRBV18,TGTGCCAGCTCACCTCCAGGCGGGACAGGTAGCTATGGCTACACCTTC,CASSPPGGTGSYGYTF
TRBD1,TRBJ1-1,-,TRBV6-5,TGTGCCAGCAGGGCAACAGGGGTTCAGACTGAAGCTTTCTTT,CASRATGVQTEAFF
TRBD2,TRBJ2-4,-,TRBV27,TGTGCCAGCACGTCGGAAAGTTCGACGGGGGAGGGAAAAAACATTCAGTACTTC,CASTSESSTGEGKNIQYF
TRBD1,TRBJ1-2,-,TRBV20-1,TGCAGTGCTACTGACAGGGGGATTGCGGGCTACACCTTC,CSATDRGIAGYTF
TRBD2,TRBJ2-3,-,TRBV11-2,TGTGCCAGCAGCTTAGCCTCGCTAGCGGGGGTTGCAGATACGCAGTATTTT,CASSLASLAGVADTQYF
-,TRBJ1-2,-,TRBV12-3/TRBV12-4,TGTGCCAGCAGCAACCGGGGGATCTATGGCTACACCTTC,CASSNRGIYGYTF
TRBD1,TRBJ1-3,-,TRBV7-2,TGTGCCAGCAGCTTAGTTTACAGGGGGCTTCAGACTGGAAACACCATATATTTT,CASSLVYRGLQTGNTIYF
-,TRBJ1-1,-,TRBV15,TGTGCCACCAGCAGAGGGGGCAGTGGGAACACTGAAGCTTTCTTT,CATSRGGSGNTEAFF
-,TRBJ2-7,-,TRBV27,TGTGCCAGCAGGAGAGCGCCTACTGTCTACGAGCAGTACTTC,CASRRAPTVYEQYF
-,TRBJ1-4,-,TRBV25-1,TGTGCCAGCAGCATGATGACAGGAGCTAATGAAAAACTGTTTTTT,CASSMMTGANEKLFF
-,TRBJ1-2,-,TRBV28,TGTGCCACCACAACAGGGATCGGTAACTATGGCTACACCTTC,CATTTGIGNYGYTF
-,TRBJ1-1,-,TRBV11-2,TGTGCCAGCAACAAGGGGGACACTGAAGCTTTCTTT,CASNKGDTEAFF
-,TRBJ2-7,-,TRBV2,TGTGCCAGCAGTGGAGACACAGGGTCCGAGCAGTACTTC,CASSGDTGSEQYF
TRBD2,TRBJ2-1,-,TRBV10-1,TGCGCCAGCAGCGGGCCCTATAGCGGGAGAGGTGAGCAGTTCTTC,CASSGPYSGRGEQFF